This record looks at one T cell receptor (beta chain) sequence and its context. The junction does not match germline at one end; this may be a read error. The CDR3 runs 14 residues. These data come from a study of tumor-infiltrating lymphocytes in glioblastoma multiforme. TCRB libraries came from RNA via three nested multiplex PCR rounds. TCRdb recomputed calls from the multiplex PCR reads with MiXCR, one row per CDR3 protein. The table records around 33,000 distinct CDR3 sequences, 60% to 65% of them present only once. The V gene is TRBV12-3 or TRBV12-4, the J gene TRBJ2-2; the match to TRBD1 covers 8 bases. The sample comprised brain tumor tissue. The source of this sequence is a male donor with glioblastoma. The CDR3 DNA is TGTGCTAGCAGTAGGACAGGGCCGATCGGGGAGCTGTTTTTT. Its translation is CASSRTGPIGELFF.